At least ten counts were recorded for the clone carrying this T cell receptor (beta chain). Its antigen is still unknown. V shed 5 bases and J 0 bases; nucleotides not matched to a gene: 3. Germline assignment: CDR1 MGHRA and CDR2 YSYEKL. The CDR3 is 15 amino acids. In the original analysis: Researchers built a distant-metastasis classifier for papillary thyroid cancer that drew on CDR3 differences across clinicopathological groups. TCRdb reprocessed the PCR reads using MiXCR. The V and J calls were determined by TCRdb, not by the authors. In the table there are about 69,000 clones, 12% to 15% of which are singletons. Prior to thyroid surgery, none of the patients had received any treatment. The sample comes from a study of metastatic and nonmetastatic thyroid tumors. Whole-study findings and limits: It was reported that TCR beta diversity was significantly higher in malignant thyroid tumors than benign nodules, in blood and tumor.

Material: blood. The rearrangement links TRBV4-1 to TRBJ2-7, with 11 bases aligning to TRBD2. The clonotype originates from a male donor with papillary thyroid cancer or a benign thyroid nodule (not recorded which). Some clones in this sample may be carry-over from other donors' samples. In DNA, the CDR3 is TGCGCCAGCAGCGGGACTAGCGGAAGCTCCTACGAGCAGTACTTC. Protein product: CASSGTSGSSYEQYF.